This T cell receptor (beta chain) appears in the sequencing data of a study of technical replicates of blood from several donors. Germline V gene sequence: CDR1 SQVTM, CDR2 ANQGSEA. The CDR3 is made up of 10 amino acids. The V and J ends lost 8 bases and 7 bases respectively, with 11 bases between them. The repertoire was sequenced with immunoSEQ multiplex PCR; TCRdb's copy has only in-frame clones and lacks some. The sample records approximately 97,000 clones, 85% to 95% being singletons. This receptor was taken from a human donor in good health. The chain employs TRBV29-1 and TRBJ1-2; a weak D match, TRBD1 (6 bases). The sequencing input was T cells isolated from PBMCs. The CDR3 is CSTYRAGYTF. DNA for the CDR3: TGCAGCACGTACAGGGCTGGCTACACCTTC.